This T cell receptor (beta chain) was sequenced in a study of human T cells and chemical hapten exposure. Study background: Minor pooled library volume differences mainly drove per-sample TCR yield variation.

In this sample, this clonotype turned up many times. MiXCR, run by TCRdb on the RACE reads, gives a single entry per CDR3 protein. The table lists fewer than 70,000 distinct CDR3 sequences, roughly 6.7% of them singletons. The time point: pre-sensitization, week 0. Documented treatment: therapeutic diphenylcyclopropenone sensitization with weekly scalp DPC. Whole blood, unfractionated, served as the material for total RNA extraction. The sequence derives from a woman aged 25-40 years with alopecia areata. Some clones in this sample may be carry-over from other donors' samples. The sequencing here drew on whole blood, taken in connection with sensitization to the hapten diphenylcyclopropenone (DPC).

CDR3 sequence reads: CASKQGQANYGYTF. The DNA for the CDR3 is TGTGCCAGCAAACAGGGGCAGGCTAACTATGGCTACACCTTC. The chain uses TRBV2 and TRBJ1-2; 7 nucleotides line up with TRBD1. Germline CDR1 SNHLY, CDR2 FYNNEI. CDR3 length equals 14 residues. Germline trimming cut 7 bases from V and 0 bases from J; bases unmatched to any gene: 5.